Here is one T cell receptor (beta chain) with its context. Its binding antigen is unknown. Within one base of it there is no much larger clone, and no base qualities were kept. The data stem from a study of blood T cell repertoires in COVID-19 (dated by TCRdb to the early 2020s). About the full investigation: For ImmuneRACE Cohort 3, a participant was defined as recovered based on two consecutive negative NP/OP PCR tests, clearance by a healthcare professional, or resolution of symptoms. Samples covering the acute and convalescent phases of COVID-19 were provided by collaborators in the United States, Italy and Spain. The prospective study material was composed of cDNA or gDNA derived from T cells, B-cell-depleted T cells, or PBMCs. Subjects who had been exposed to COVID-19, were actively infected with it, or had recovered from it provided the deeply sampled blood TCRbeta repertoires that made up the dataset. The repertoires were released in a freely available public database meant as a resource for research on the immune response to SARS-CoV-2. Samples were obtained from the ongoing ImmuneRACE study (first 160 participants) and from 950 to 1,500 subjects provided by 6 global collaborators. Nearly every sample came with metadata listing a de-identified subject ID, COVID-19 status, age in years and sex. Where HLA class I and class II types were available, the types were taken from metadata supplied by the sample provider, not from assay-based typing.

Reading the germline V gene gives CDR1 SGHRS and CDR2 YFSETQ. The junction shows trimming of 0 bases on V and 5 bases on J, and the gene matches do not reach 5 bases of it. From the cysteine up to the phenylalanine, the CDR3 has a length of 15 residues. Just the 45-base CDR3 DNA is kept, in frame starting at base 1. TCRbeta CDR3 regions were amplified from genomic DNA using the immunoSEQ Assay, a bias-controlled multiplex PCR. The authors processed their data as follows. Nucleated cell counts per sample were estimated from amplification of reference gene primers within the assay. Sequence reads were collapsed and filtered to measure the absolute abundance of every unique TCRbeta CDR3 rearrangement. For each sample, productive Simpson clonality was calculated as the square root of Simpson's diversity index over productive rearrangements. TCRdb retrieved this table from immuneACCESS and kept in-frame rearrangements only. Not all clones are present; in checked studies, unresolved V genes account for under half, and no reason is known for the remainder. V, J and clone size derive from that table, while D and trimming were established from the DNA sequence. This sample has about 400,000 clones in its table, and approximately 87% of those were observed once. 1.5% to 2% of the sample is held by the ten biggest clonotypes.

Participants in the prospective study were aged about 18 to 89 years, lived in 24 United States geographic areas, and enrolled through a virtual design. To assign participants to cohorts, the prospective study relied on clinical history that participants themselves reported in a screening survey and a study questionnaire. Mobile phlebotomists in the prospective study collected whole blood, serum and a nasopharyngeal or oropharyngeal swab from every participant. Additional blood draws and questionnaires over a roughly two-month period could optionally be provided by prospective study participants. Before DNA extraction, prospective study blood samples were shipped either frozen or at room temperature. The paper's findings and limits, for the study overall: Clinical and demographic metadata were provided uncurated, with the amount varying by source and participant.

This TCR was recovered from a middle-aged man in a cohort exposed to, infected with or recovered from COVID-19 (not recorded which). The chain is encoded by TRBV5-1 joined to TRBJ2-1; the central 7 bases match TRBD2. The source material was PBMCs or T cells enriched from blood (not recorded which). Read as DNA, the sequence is TGCGCCAGCAGCTTGGGGGAGGGACGGAACAATGAGCAGTTCTTC. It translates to CASSLGEGRNNEQFF.